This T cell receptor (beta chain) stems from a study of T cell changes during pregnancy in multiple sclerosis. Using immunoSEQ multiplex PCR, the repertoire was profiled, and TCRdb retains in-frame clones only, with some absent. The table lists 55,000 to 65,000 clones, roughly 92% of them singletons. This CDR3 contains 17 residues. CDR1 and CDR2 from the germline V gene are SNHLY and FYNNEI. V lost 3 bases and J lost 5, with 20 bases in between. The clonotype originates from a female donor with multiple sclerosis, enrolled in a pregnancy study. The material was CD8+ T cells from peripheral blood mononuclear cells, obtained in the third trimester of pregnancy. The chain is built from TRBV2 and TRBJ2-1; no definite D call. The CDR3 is CASSDHELSEVNNEQFF. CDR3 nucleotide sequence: TGTGCCAGCAGTGACCACGAACTGAGCGAAGTCAACAATGAGCAGTTCTTC.